Listed below are T cell receptor beta chains from one sample, sequenced in a study of cytomegalovirus exposure and HLA in healthy donors. Method: immunoSEQ multiplex PCR; TCRdb's copy keeps in-frame clones and lacks some. Of 150,000 to 200,000 clones listed, around 77% are singletons. The sequencing input was PBMCs. Receptors originate from a woman in her 30s in good health and CMV-seronegative. Each CDR3 is given with its conserved first and last residue. A D gene is named only where the DNA matches it firmly. Not every row has a clone size; where given, it reads once, few, many or a size class.

V	J	size	D	DNA	CDR3
TRBV7-9	TRBJ2-1	-	-	TGTGCCAGCAGGATGGAGGATTACAATGAGCAGTTCTTC	CASRMEDYNEQFF
TRBV7-9	TRBJ1-3	-	-	TGTGCCAGCAGCTTAGCGCTCGGGGAGGACTCTGGAAACACCATATATTTT	CASSLALGEDSGNTIYF
TRBV4-1	TRBJ2-7	-	-	TGCGCCAGCAGCCTGCCCATCACTTACGACGAGCAGTACTTC	CASSLPITYDEQYF
TRBV9	TRBJ2-2	-	TRBD1	TGTGCCAGCAGCGCAGGGACAGGGGGTACCGGGGAGCTGTTTTTT	CASSAGTGGTGELFF
TRBV7-8	TRBJ2-2	few	TRBD1	TGTGCCAGCAGCTTAGGGGCCAGGGGGCCGAACACCGGGGAGCTGTTTTTT	CASSLGARGPNTGELFF
TRBV19	TRBJ1-2	-	-	TGTGCCAGTAGTGTGGAGGGGGGGAACTATGGCTACACCTTC	CASSVEGGNYGYTF
TRBV14	TRBJ2-7	-	-	TGTGCCAGCAGTCACACAGGTTCCAGCTCCTACGAGCAGTACTTC	CASSHTGSSSYEQYF
TRBV7-2	TRBJ2-1	-	-	TGTGCCAGCAGCTTAGGGAGGGGCCCGTACAATGAGCAGTTCTTC	CASSLGRGPYNEQFF
TRBV30	TRBJ1-5	-	TRBD1	TGTGCCTGTCGACAGGGGGGGAGCAATCAGCCCCAGCATTTT	CACRQGGSNQPQHF
TRBV2	TRBJ2-5	once	TRBD2	TGTGCCAGCAGTTCCGGGACTAGGCCGGAGACCCAGTACTTC	CASSSGTRPETQYF
TRBV29-1	TRBJ2-1	-	-	TGCAGCGTTGATATCAGTCGCGGGTCCAATGAGCAGTTCTTC	CSVDISRGSNEQFF
TRBV5-4	TRBJ1-3	-	TRBD1	TGTGCCAGCAGCTTGACGAGAACAGGGGTTTTGGATTTT	CASSLTRTGVLDF
TRBV9	TRBJ2-3	-	-	TGTGCCAGCAGCGTACTTCGCGGGGATACGCAGTATTTT	CASSVLRGDTQYF
TRBV15	TRBJ2-7	-	-	TGTGCCACGTCATATGTACCGAGCTCCTACGAGCAGTACTTC	CATSYVPSSYEQYF
TRBV19	TRBJ2-1	-	TRBD2	TGTGCCAGTACCACCGGGACTATCAATGAGCAGTTCTTC	CASTTGTINEQFF
TRBV19	TRBJ1-2	-	-	TGTGCCAGCCATCCAGACAGAGCTAACTATGGCTACACCTTC	CASHPDRANYGYTF
TRBV5-4	TRBJ2-3	-	TRBD2	TGTGCCAGCAGCGATGGGACCAGCGGGAAGGGAGATACGCAGTATTTT	CASSDGTSGKGDTQYF
TRBV10-2	TRBJ1-4	-	TRBD1	TGCGCCAGCAGTGAACAGTCAGGGGGTGTTGCTAATGAAAAACTGTTTTTT	CASSEQSGGVANEKLFF
TRBV9	TRBJ1-3	once	TRBD1	TGTGCCAGCAGCGTAGTGCCGACAGGGGTTGGAAACACCATATATTTT	CASSVVPTGVGNTIYF
TRBV6-5	TRBJ1-3	-	-	TGTGCCAGCAGTTTTGACCCCCAGGGTTTTGGAAACACCATATATTTT	CASSFDPQGFGNTIYF
TRBV9	TRBJ2-1	-	TRBD2	TGTGCCAGCAGCGGGCGAGCGGGGGGTTACAATGAGCAGTTCTTC	CASSGRAGGYNEQFF
TRBV29-1	TRBJ1-2	once	-	TGCAGCGTCCTACGGGAGGGGTTGTATGGCTACACCTTC	CSVLREGLYGYTF
TRBV9	TRBJ1-2	-	TRBD1	TGTGCCAGCAGCGTAGGGGGGGACAGACTAAACTATGGCTACACCTTC	CASSVGGDRLNYGYTF
TRBV28	TRBJ2-7	-	-	TGTGCCAGCAGTTTTGGGGGGAGCTCCTACGAGCAGTACTTC	CASSFGGSSYEQYF
TRBV27	TRBJ2-7	-	TRBD2	TGTGCCAGCAGTTTACGCGGGAGTCTTCTCGAGCAGTACTTC	CASSLRGSLLEQYF
TRBV4-3	TRBJ2-7	-	TRBD1	TGCGCCAGCAGCCAATTAACAGGGGTCGGCACCTACGAGCAGTACTTC	CASSQLTGVGTYEQYF
TRBV7-9	TRBJ1-4	-	-	TGTGCCAGCAGCTTAGGGGCGGGGCTGATTAATGAAAAACTGTTTTTT	CASSLGAGLINEKLFF
TRBV10-3	TRBJ2-6	-	TRBD1	TGTGCCATCATCGCCGGGACAGGAATAAACTCTGGGGCCAACGTCCTGACTTTC	CAIIAGTGINSGANVLTF
TRBV5-1	TRBJ2-1	few	-	TGCGCCAGCAGAGCAATTGCGGACTACAATGAGCAGTTCTTC	CASRAIADYNEQFF